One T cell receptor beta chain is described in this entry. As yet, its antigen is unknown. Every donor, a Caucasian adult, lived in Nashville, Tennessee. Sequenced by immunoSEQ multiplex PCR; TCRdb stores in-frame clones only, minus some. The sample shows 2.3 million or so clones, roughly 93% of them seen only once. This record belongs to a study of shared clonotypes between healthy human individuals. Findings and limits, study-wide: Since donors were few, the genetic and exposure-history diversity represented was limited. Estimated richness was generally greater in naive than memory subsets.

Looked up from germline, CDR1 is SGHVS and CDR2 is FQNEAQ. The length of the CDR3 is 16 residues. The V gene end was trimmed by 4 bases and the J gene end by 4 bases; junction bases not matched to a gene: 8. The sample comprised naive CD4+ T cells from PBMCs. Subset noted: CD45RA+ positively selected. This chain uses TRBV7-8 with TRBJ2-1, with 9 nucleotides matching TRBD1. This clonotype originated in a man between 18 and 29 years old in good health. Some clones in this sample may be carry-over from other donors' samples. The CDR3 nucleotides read TGTGCCAGCAGCTCCCGGGACAGGGTCGAGTACAATGAGCAGTTCTTC. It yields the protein CASSSRDRVEYNEQFF.